This TCR beta chain derives from a study of vaccination and CD4 T cells after COVID-19. Treatment specified: roughly 10-day PBMC culture with coronavirus spike peptide pools or control peptides (ViraFEST assay). Before the COVID-19 pandemic (2011-2018), CD4+ T cells were obtained from the unexposed donor. Antigen-specific T cells were expanded with peptide pools by ViraFEST, and TCRs were then sequenced. With the Oncomine TCR Beta short-read assay, DNA from cultured CD4+ T cells was sequenced. TCRdb reprocessed the PCR reads with MiXCR, giving one entry per CDR3 protein. The sample records around 6,000 distinct CDR3 sequences, approximately 40% being singletons. This clonotype was recorded a few times. What it binds is unknown. Germline-derived CDR1 and CDR2 are SEHNR and FQNEAQ (reference sequence). V was cut by 3 bases and J by 2 bases, with 0 bases left in between. This CDR3 contains 11 residues.

This TCR was sampled from a human donor in good health. This chain uses TRBV7-9 with TRBJ2-3; no clear D gene. Material: CD4+ T cells from blood, cultured in vitro. CDR3 amino acids: CASSFTDTQYF. Written as DNA, the CDR3 is TGTGCCAGCAGCTTCACAGATACGCAGTATTTT.